The 18 T cell receptor beta chains in this list originate from one sample, sequenced in a study of beta chain features in type 1 diabetes. Study conclusions and caveats: Moderately but significantly shorter TCRB CDR3s were found in Type 1 diabetes patients in all four CD4+ subsets.

Sequencing targeted expressed TCRB transcripts, as all isolated RNA had been reverse transcribed. Assay: immunoSEQ multiplex PCR; the TCRdb copy retains only in-frame clones and omits some. The table has fewer than 400,000 clones, 9.3% seen once. For these receptors, no antigen is known. The sample was central memory CD4+ T cells from blood. The source is a man aged 25 to 40 with type 1 diabetes.

The chain joins TRBV6-6 to TRBJ2-7, with D uncertain. The CDR3 loop spans 12 amino acids. Germline V gene sequence: CDR1 MNHNY, CDR2 SVGAGI (reference sequence). With 6 bases removed from V and 3 bases from J, the gap between germline ends came to 9 bases. The CDR3 DNA reads TGTGCCAGCAGCCGAACGCTCTACGAGCAGTACTTC. It encodes CASSRTLYEQYF.

The chain is built from TRBV6-5 and TRBJ1-2, with 11 positions matching TRBD1. This CDR3 comprises 15 residues. CDR1 MNHEY and CDR2 SVGAGI come from the germline V gene. V lost 6 bases and J lost 3; bases outside the gene matches: 6. CDR3 in DNA: TGTGCCAGCAGGGGGACAGGGGGGATCCACTATGGCTACACCTTC. Amino acid sequence: CASRGTGGIHYGYTF.

This clone was picked up a small number of times. Other DNA sequences of this sample code for an identical CDR3. This sequence joins TRBV2 and TRBJ2-3; no clear D. Trimming stripped 3 bases from V and 5 bases from J, with 6 bases between. Germline V gene sequence: CDR1 SNHLY, CDR2 FYNNEI. This CDR3 spans 12 amino acids. This chain's CDR3 is CASSESGDTQYF. The CDR3 DNA sequence: TGTGCCAGCAGTGAGTCTGGAGATACGCAGTATTTT.

This rearrangement joins TRBV28 to TRBJ1-5, with TRBD1 matching over 8 bases. CDR3 length: 16 residues. Unmatched junction bases numbered 11, after V lost 5 bases and J lost 5 bases. The germline CDR1 and CDR2 sequences are MDHEN and SYDVKM. CDR3 sequence: CASSGTGQERDQPQHF. CDR3 bases: TGTGCCAGCAGTGGAACGGGACAGGAAAGGGATCAGCCCCAGCATTTT. The full variable domain, in which reference TRBV28 and TRBJ1-5 provide the parts outside the CDR3, is DVKVTQSSRYLVKRTGEKVFLECVQDMDHENMFWYRQDPGLGLRLIYFSYDVKMKEKGDIPEGYSVSREKKERFSLILESASTNQTSMYLCASSGTGQERDQPQHFGDGTRLSIL.

The rearrangement joins TRBV29-1 to TRBJ1-1; 7 bases map to TRBD1. Germline CDR1 reads SQVTM; CDR2 reads ANQGSEA. The CDR3 loop spans 13 amino acids. The ends lost 6 bases at V and 1 base at J; junction bases unmatched: 5. CDR3 in amino acids: CSVTGDGNTEAFF. The CDR3 nucleotides are TGCAGCGTCACAGGGGATGGGAACACTGAAGCTTTCTTT.

This sequence joins TRBV7-8 and TRBJ1-1; D not resolved. V was pared by 7 bases and J by 1 base, with 10 bases between. Germline V lookup: CDR1 SGHVS, CDR2 FQNEAQ. The length of the CDR3 is 13 residues. CDR3 residues: CASKRGGNTEAFF. CDR3 coding DNA: TGTGCCAGCAAGCGGGGAGGGAACACTGAAGCTTTCTTT.

This chain links TRBV28 with TRBJ1-4; D remains unclear. Germline V lookup: CDR1 MDHEN, CDR2 SYDVKM. The CDR3 has 14 amino acids. V lost 1 base and J lost 8, with 11 bases in between. The CDR3 region has the DNA TGTGCCAGCAGTTTATTGGAGCAGCGGGAAAAACTGTTTTTT. Amino acids: CASSLLEQREKLFF.

Only a few counts were recorded for this clone. The chain recombines TRBV7-2 with TRBJ1-4; maybe TRBD1 (5 bases). V shed 4 bases and J shed 7 bases, with 16 bases lying between them. This CDR3 has 15 residues. CDR1 is SGHTA and CDR2 is FQGNSA in the germline V gene. The CDR3: CASSSSGTVFEKLFF. The CDR3 DNA reads as TGTGCCAGCAGCTCCTCGGGGACGGTCTTTGAAAAACTGTTTTTT.

This chain connects TRBV7-5 to TRBJ2-7; the listed D gene, TRBD1, was not tested against the DNA. TRBV7-5 constitutes a pseudogene. The CDR3 extends over 15 amino acids. The CDR3 DNA reads as TGTGCCAGAAGCCTTATGGAGGGGGCGCCGCGGGAGCAGTACTTC. This sequence encodes CARSLMEGAPREQYF.

The CDR3 here is CSVESPWTGGDGYTF. The CDR3 bases are TGCAGCGTTGAATCACCTTGGACAGGGGGCGATGGCTACACCTTC. The genes are TRBV29-1 and TRBJ1-2; 11 bases fit TRBD1. V was pared by 2 bases and J by 6 bases, with 8 bases of the junction left unmatched. Germline V gene data show CDR1 as SQVTM and CDR2 as ANQGSEA. The CDR3 runs to 15 residues.

This clone showed up many times. J is TRBJ1-1 and V is TRBV7-9; the match to TRBD1 covers 7 bases. With V trimmed by 3 bases and J by 7 bases, 11 bases remained unmatched. The germline gives CDR1 SEHNR, CDR2 FQNEAQ (reference sequence). The CDR3 is made up of 15 amino acids. The CDR3 region has the DNA TGTGCCAGCAGCTTGACAGGGTCGAATGTGGTTGAAGCTTTCTTT. It specifies CASSLTGSNVVEAFF.

This clone was seen only a few times. In DNA, the CDR3 is TGTGCCTGGAGTCCGCAGGGACTAGCGGAGAGTTACGAGCAGTACTTC. Translating gives CAWSPQGLAESYEQYF. The V and J genes are TRBV30 and TRBJ2-7; 11 bases agree with TRBD2. J gave up 4 bases and V 2 bases, and 10 bases lay outside the gene matches. This CDR3 region has 16 residues. CDR1 GTSNPN and CDR2 SVGIG come from the germline V gene (reference sequence).

The chain uses TRBV15 and TRBJ1-5; D not resolved. Germline loops: CDR1 LNHNV, CDR2 YYDKDF (reference sequence). This CDR3 is built from 13 residues. V gave up 0 bases and J gave up 8 bases, with 8 bases separating them. The CDR3 sequence: CATSRDPREPQHF. The CDR3 bases are TGTGCCACCAGCAGAGATCCGCGGGAGCCCCAGCATTTT.

This clone was observed a few times. V is TRBV18 and J is TRBJ2-3, with unresolved D. The CDR3 sequence is 14 residues long. The V end lost 6 bases, the J end lost 0 bases, and 10 bases lay between the germline ends. Germline-derived CDR1 and CDR2 are KGHSH and LQKENI. The CDR3 DNA reads as TGTGCCAGCTCCAGAGGCCCTAGCACAGATACGCAGTATTTT. Translation: CASSRGPSTDTQYF.

To note about this clone: This same CDR3 is encoded by further DNA sequences in the sample. The chain joins TRBV11-2 to TRBJ2-7; 7 bases agree with TRBD2. The CDR3 sequence is 14 residues long. The germline V gene has CDR1 SGHAT and CDR2 FQNNGV. Trimming at V came to 1 base and at J to 0 bases, leaving 0 bases not matched to a gene. The CDR3 loop is CASSLAGGSYEQYF. The CDR3 DNA is TGTGCCAGCAGCTTAGCGGGGGGCTCCTACGAGCAGTACTTC.

V is TRBV27 and J is TRBJ2-7; D may correspond to TRBD1 or TRBD2 (5 bases each). V lost 3 bases and J 2 bases, leaving 20 bases between the germline ends. This CDR3 region has 17 residues. Germline values: CDR1 MNHEY, CDR2 SMNVEV (reference sequence). CDR3 nucleotides: TGTGCCAGCAGTTTTACTGGGCTTTCGAGGGGTCCCTACGAGCAGTACTTC. Translation: CASSFTGLSRGPYEQYF.

A few counts support this clone. CDR3: CASSHTSGGNNEQFF. CDR3 bases: TGTGCCAGCAGCCATACTAGCGGGGGGAACAATGAGCAGTTCTTC. The V gene is TRBV4-2, the J gene TRBJ2-1; 12 bases line up with TRBD2. Germline CDR1 reads LGHNA; CDR2 reads YNFKEQ. V trimming: 3 bases; J trimming: 5 bases; junction bases outside the gene matches: 2. CDR3 length: 15 residues.

This clone was counted between two and nine times. The chain combines TRBV27 with TRBJ1-4; no reliable D call. This CDR3 is built from 16 residues. Deletions cut 6 bases from V and 0 bases from J, with 14 bases between. The V gene's germline CDR1 is MNHEY and CDR2 SMNVEV (reference sequence). The CDR3 loop is CASRGNFLATNEKLFF. CDR3 nucleotides: TGTGCCAGCAGGGGAAACTTTCTTGCAACTAATGAAAAACTGTTTTTT. The full variable domain, with the rest looked up from reference TRBV27 and TRBJ1-4, is EAQVTQNPRYLITVTGKKLTVTCSQNMNHEYMSWYRQDPGLGLRQIYYSMNVEVTDKGDVPEGYKVSRKEKRNFPLILESPSPNQTSLYFCASRGNFLATNEKLFFGSGTQLSVL.